The entry that follows covers one T cell receptor (beta chain) sequence. The data are from a study of shared clonotypes between healthy human individuals. The deep-level immunoSEQ assay was used. The material for each subset, its genomic DNA, was split evenly across several immunoSEQ plates. Each sorted subset replicate got 200 ng genomic DNA, tens of thousands of genomes. Measured with immunoSEQ multiplex PCR; TCRdb has only the in-frame clones, and not every one. The sample has about 1.4 million clones, 95% to 97% seen once. J lost 2 bases, V lost 8 bases, and 10 bases had no gene match. Per the germline V gene, CDR1 is SQVTM and CDR2 is ANQGSEA. The CDR3 has 14 amino acids.

The sample was naive CD4+ T cells sorted from blood. Subset described: CD45RA+ positively selected. V usage is TRBV29-1 and J usage is TRBJ2-5; 8 bases match TRBD1. This TCR derives from a man in his thirties or forties in good health. Here the CDR3 reads CSTRTGPLQETQYF. The CDR3 DNA follows: TGCAGCACCCGGACAGGGCCCCTACAAGAGACCCAGTACTTC. The complete variable domain, with remaining parts taken from reference TRBV29-1 and TRBJ2-5, reads SAVISQKPSRDICQRGTSLTIQCQVDSQVTMMFWYRQQPGQSLTLIATANQGSEATYESGFVIDKFPISRPNLTFSTLTVSNMSPEDSSIYLCSTRTGPLQETQYFGPGTRLLVL.